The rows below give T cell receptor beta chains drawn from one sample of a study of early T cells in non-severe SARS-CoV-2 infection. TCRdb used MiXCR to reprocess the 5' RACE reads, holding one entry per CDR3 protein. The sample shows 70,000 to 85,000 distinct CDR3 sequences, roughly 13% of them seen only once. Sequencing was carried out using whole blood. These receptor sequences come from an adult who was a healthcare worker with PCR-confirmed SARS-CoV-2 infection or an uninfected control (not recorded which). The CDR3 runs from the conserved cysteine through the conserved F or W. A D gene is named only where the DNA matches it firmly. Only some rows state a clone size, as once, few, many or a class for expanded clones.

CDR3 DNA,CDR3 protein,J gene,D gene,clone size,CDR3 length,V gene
TGTGCCTCGACCGGGACAGCGGGGTCTGACGAGCAGTACTTC,CASTGTAGSDEQYF,TRBJ2-7,.,many,14,TRBV28
TGTGCTAGTGGTTTGGGTCTCTCTGGGGCCAACGTCCTGACTTTC,CASGLGLSGANVLTF,TRBJ2-6,.,few,15,TRBV12-5
TGTGCCAGCAGCAACGGGCCGGCTCGCAATGAGCAGTTCTTC,CASSNGPARNEQFF,TRBJ2-1,.,many,14,TRBV7-2
TGTGCCAGCAGCTATGCAACAGGGTACACTGAAGCTTTCTTT,CASSYATGYTEAFF,TRBJ1-1,.,.,14,TRBV6-5
TGCAGTGCTCGGACAGGGGCGAATTCACCCCTCCACTTT,CSARTGANSPLHF,TRBJ1-6,TRBD1,.,13,TRBV20-1
TGTGCCAGTAGTATACAAGGACGGAATAATCAGCCCCAGCATTTT,CASSIQGRNNQPQHF,TRBJ1-5,.,.,15,TRBV19
TGTGCCAGCAGCCAAGGAATGAGGCCCTCCAATGAGCAGTTCTTC,CASSQGMRPSNEQFF,TRBJ2-1,.,.,15,TRBV3-1
TGTGCCAGCAGTCCAGAGGGCCACACTGAAGCTTTCTTT,CASSPEGHTEAFF,TRBJ1-1,.,.,13,TRBV6-1
TGCGCCAGCAGCTCGGGACAGCCTCAAGAGACCCAGTACTTC,CASSSGQPQETQYF,TRBJ2-5,TRBD1,many,14,TRBV5-1
TGTGCCAGCAGCCCCCTTAGCGGGAGGTGGGGGAATGAGCAGTTCTTC,CASSPLSGRWGNEQFF,TRBJ2-1,TRBD2,few,16,TRBV11-2
TGTGCCACCGGGGGGACAGTCACCTTGAACACTGAAGCTTTCTTT,CATGGTVTLNTEAFF,TRBJ1-1,TRBD1,.,15,TRBV10-3
TGTGCCAGCTCACCCGCAGGGGGTGGGAACACTGAAGCTTTCTTT,CASSPAGGGNTEAFF,TRBJ1-1,TRBD1,few,15,TRBV18
TGTGCCAGCAGTTTAGTTCCCGATGAGCAGTTCTTC,CASSLVPDEQFF,TRBJ2-1,.,.,12,TRBV27
TGTGCCAGCAGCTTAGGAGGGGATGGCTATCAGCCCCAGCATTTT,CASSLGGDGYQPQHF,TRBJ1-5,.,.,15,TRBV7-6
TGTGCCAGCAGCTTAGGGGTCCAGGGAGGATTTCCCACTGAAGCTTTCTTT,CASSLGVQGGFPTEAFF,TRBJ1-1,.,many,17,TRBV7-3
TGCGCCAGTCCGGGACAGGGGGCTACCTGCGTCGTGGCAGATACGCAGTATTTT,CASPGQGATCVVADTQYF,TRBJ2-3,TRBD1,few,18,TRBV23-1